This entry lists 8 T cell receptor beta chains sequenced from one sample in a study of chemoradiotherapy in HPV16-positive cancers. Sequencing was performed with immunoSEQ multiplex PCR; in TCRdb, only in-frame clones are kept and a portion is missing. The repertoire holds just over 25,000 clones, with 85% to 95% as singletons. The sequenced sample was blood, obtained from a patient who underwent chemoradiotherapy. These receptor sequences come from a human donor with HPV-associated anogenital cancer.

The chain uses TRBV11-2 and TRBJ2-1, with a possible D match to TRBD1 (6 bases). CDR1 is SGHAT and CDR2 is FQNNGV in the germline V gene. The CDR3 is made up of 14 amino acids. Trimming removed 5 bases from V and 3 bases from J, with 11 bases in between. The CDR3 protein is CASSPQGNYNEQFF. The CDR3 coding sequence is TGTGCCAGCAGCCCCCAGGGGAACTACAATGAGCAGTTCTTC.

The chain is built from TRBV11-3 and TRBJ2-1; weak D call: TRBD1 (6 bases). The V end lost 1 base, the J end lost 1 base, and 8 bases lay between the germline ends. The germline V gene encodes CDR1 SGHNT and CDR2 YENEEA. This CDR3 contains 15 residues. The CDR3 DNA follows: TGTGCCAGCAGCTTAGGCCAGGGGTCCTACAATGAGCAGTTCTTC. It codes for CASSLGQGSYNEQFF.

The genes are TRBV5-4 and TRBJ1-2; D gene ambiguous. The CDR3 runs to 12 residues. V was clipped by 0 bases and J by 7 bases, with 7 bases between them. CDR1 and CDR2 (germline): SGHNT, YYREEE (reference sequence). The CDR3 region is CASSLDFGGYTF. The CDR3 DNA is TGTGCCAGCAGCTTGGATTTTGGTGGCTACACCTTC.

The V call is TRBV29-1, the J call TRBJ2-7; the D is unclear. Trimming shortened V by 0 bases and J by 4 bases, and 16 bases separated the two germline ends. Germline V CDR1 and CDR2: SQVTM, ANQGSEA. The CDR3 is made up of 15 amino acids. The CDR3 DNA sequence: TGCAGCGTTGAAGATCCCGGGCTGGGGTCGTACGAGCAGTACTTC. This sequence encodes CSVEDPGLGSYEQYF.

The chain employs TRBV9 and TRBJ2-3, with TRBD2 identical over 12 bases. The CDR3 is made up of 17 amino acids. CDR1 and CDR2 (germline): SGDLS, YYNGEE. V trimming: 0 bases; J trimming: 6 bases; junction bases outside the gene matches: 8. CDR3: CASSVGVRLAGGDTQYF. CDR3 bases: TGTGCCAGCAGCGTAGGTGTTCGGCTAGCGGGGGGGGATACGCAGTATTTT.

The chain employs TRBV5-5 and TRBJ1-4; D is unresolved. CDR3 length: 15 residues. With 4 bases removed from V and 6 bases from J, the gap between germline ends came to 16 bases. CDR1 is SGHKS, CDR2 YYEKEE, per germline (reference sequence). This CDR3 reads CASSEPGLSDEKLFF. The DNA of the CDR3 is TGTGCCAGCAGCGAACCCGGCCTCAGTGATGAAAAACTGTTTTTT.

The CDR3 DNA is TGTGCCAGCAGCTTAGTACTTACCTTGAACACCGGGGAGCTGTTTTTT. Protein: CASSLVLTLNTGELFF. This rearrangement joins TRBV7-6 to TRBJ2-2; D remains unclear. The CDR3 is 16 amino acids. Deletions cut 1 base from V and 1 base from J, with 10 bases between. The V gene's germline CDR1 is SGHVS and CDR2 FNYEAQ.

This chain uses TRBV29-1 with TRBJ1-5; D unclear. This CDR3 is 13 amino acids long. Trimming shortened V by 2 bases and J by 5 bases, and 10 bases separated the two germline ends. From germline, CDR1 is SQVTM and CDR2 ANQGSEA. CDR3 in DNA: TGCAGCGTTGAATACAGCCCTGATCAGCCCCAGCATTTT. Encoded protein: CSVEYSPDQPQHF.